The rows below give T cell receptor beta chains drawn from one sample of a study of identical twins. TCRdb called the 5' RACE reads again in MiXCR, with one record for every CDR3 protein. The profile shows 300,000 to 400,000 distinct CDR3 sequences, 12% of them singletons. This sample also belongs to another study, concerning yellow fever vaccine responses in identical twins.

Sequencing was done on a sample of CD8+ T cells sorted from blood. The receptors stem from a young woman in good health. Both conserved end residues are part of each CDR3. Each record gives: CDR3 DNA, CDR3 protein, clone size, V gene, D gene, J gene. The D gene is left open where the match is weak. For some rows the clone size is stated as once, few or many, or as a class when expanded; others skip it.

cdr3_nt: TGTGCCAGTAGTATCCCTCTCCTAGCGGGAGAGGGGGAGTGGTTCTTC; cdr3_aa: CASSIPLLAGEGEWFF; clone_size: .; v_call: TRBV19; d_call: TRBD2; j_call: TRBJ2-1
cdr3_nt: TGTGCCACCCAGGGGCCGAACACTGAAGCTTTCTTT; cdr3_aa: CATQGPNTEAFF; clone_size: .; v_call: TRBV15; d_call: .; j_call: TRBJ1-1
cdr3_nt: TGCGCCAGCAGCCCGAGTTTGGGGCGTGAGCAGTTCTTC; cdr3_aa: CASSPSLGREQFF; clone_size: .; v_call: TRBV23-1; d_call: .; j_call: TRBJ2-1
cdr3_nt: TGTGCCAGCAGCTCGGACAGGGCTGGCAATCAGCCCCAGCATTTT; cdr3_aa: CASSSDRAGNQPQHF; clone_size: few; v_call: TRBV7-9; d_call: TRBD1; j_call: TRBJ1-5
cdr3_nt: TGTGCCACCAGCAGAGATGGTGGTAGCTCCTACAATGAGCAGTTCTTC; cdr3_aa: CATSRDGGSSYNEQFF; clone_size: few; v_call: TRBV15; d_call: .; j_call: TRBJ2-1
cdr3_nt: TGCGCCAGCAGGTGGCCCCTACAGGGAGACCAAGAGACCCAGTACTTC; cdr3_aa: CASRWPLQGDQETQYF; clone_size: many; v_call: TRBV5-1; d_call: .; j_call: TRBJ2-5
cdr3_nt: TGCAGTGCCAAACAGGGGCTACCCTCCTACAATGAGCAGTTCTTC; cdr3_aa: CSAKQGLPSYNEQFF; clone_size: .; v_call: TRBV20-1; d_call: TRBD1; j_call: TRBJ2-1
cdr3_nt: TGTGCCAGCAGTCCGACAGGCCGGGGGGCCAACGTCCTGACTTTC; cdr3_aa: CASSPTGRGANVLTF; clone_size: .; v_call: TRBV12-3/TRBV12-4; d_call: .; j_call: TRBJ2-6
cdr3_nt: TGCAGCGTGAGGGGAGGGAGCTACAATGAGCAGTTCTTC; cdr3_aa: CSVRGGSYNEQFF; clone_size: many; v_call: TRBV29-1; d_call: TRBD2; j_call: TRBJ2-1
cdr3_nt: TGTGCCAGCAGTTACTCCCCCGGGCAGGGGGGGGCGGATGAGCAGTTCTTC; cdr3_aa: CASSYSPGQGGADEQFF; clone_size: .; v_call: TRBV6-2/TRBV6-3; d_call: .; j_call: TRBJ2-1
cdr3_nt: TGCGCCAGCAGCCAAGTGGAGGGGGCTAAACAGCCCCAGCATTTT; cdr3_aa: CASSQVEGAKQPQHF; clone_size: .; v_call: TRBV4-1; d_call: TRBD1; j_call: TRBJ1-5
cdr3_nt: TGTGCCAGCAGAACACGGGACACATTTCCGAACACTGAAGCTTTCTTT; cdr3_aa: CASRTRDTFPNTEAFF; clone_size: many; v_call: TRBV12-3/TRBV12-4; d_call: .; j_call: TRBJ1-1
cdr3_nt: TGTGCCAGCAGCCAAATGGGACAGGGGGTTGTCTCCTACGAGCAGTACTTC; cdr3_aa: CASSQMGQGVVSYEQYF; clone_size: few; v_call: TRBV14; d_call: TRBD1; j_call: TRBJ2-7
cdr3_nt: TGTGCCAGCAGTTACTCTCTGGAGGGGCATCAGCCCCAGCATTTT; cdr3_aa: CASSYSLEGHQPQHF; clone_size: few; v_call: TRBV6-5; d_call: .; j_call: TRBJ1-5
cdr3_nt: TGTGCCAGCAGTTGGGGACAGGACCATGGCGGGGAGCTGTTTTTT; cdr3_aa: CASSWGQDHGGELFF; clone_size: .; v_call: TRBV6-2/TRBV6-3; d_call: TRBD1; j_call: TRBJ2-2
cdr3_nt: TGCAGTGCTAGAGATCGCTGGAGCGGGGCTCCAACCACAGATACGCAGTATTTT; cdr3_aa: CSARDRWSGAPTTDTQYF; clone_size: many; v_call: TRBV20-1; d_call: TRBD2; j_call: TRBJ2-3
cdr3_nt: TGTGCCAGCAGTCCGGGAGACAGGGGTTTGGAGACCCAGTACTTC; cdr3_aa: CASSPGDRGLETQYF; clone_size: .; v_call: TRBV12-3/TRBV12-4; d_call: TRBD1; j_call: TRBJ2-5
cdr3_nt: TGTGCCAGCAGCTTTAGAACCGGGACGGAGGTCTCGAACTATGGCTACACCTTC; cdr3_aa: CASSFRTGTEVSNYGYTF; clone_size: .; v_call: TRBV9; d_call: .; j_call: TRBJ1-2
cdr3_nt: TGTGCCAGCAGCGTGGAAGCGGGAGAGATTTACAATGAGCAGTTCTTC; cdr3_aa: CASSVEAGEIYNEQFF; clone_size: few; v_call: TRBV9; d_call: TRBD2; j_call: TRBJ2-1
cdr3_nt: TGTGCCAGCAGTCCGCGAGGGACAGGGAGAGGCAATCAGCCCCAGCATTTT; cdr3_aa: CASSPRGTGRGNQPQHF; clone_size: few; v_call: TRBV28; d_call: TRBD1; j_call: TRBJ1-5
cdr3_nt: TGTGCCAGCAGTCCTCAGCGCTACCTGGACAATGAGCAGTTCTTC; cdr3_aa: CASSPQRYLDNEQFF; clone_size: .; v_call: TRBV27; d_call: .; j_call: TRBJ2-1
cdr3_nt: TGCAGTGCTAACTCCTGGGACACGCCTGATTTGCACTACGAGCAGTACTTC; cdr3_aa: CSANSWDTPDLHYEQYF; clone_size: few; v_call: TRBV20-1; d_call: .; j_call: TRBJ2-7
cdr3_nt: TGTGCCAGCAGCCCTAGCCGGGACAGTTGGAACACCGGGGAGCTGTTTTTT; cdr3_aa: CASSPSRDSWNTGELFF; clone_size: .; v_call: TRBV5-5; d_call: TRBD1; j_call: TRBJ2-2
cdr3_nt: TGCGCCAGCAGCCAAGGGACAGGGCGGTACGAGCAGTACTTC; cdr3_aa: CASSQGTGRYEQYF; clone_size: few; v_call: TRBV4-1; d_call: TRBD1; j_call: TRBJ2-7
cdr3_nt: TGTGCCAGCAGCTCCGACATCATGGGCAATCAGCCCCAGCATTTT; cdr3_aa: CASSSDIMGNQPQHF; clone_size: .; v_call: TRBV12-3/TRBV12-4; d_call: .; j_call: TRBJ1-5
cdr3_nt: TGTGCCAGCAGTGAAGGACGGTGGGGAGCTTTCTTT; cdr3_aa: CASSEGRWGAFF; clone_size: few; v_call: TRBV2; d_call: .; j_call: TRBJ1-1
cdr3_nt: TGTGCCAGCAGTTACTCGACCCAGGGGGTTAATTCACCCCTCCACTTT; cdr3_aa: CASSYSTQGVNSPLHF; clone_size: many; v_call: TRBV6-5; d_call: TRBD1; j_call: TRBJ1-6
cdr3_nt: TGCGCCAGCAGCTACCGGCAGGGTAATGAGCAGTTCTTC; cdr3_aa: CASSYRQGNEQFF; clone_size: many; v_call: TRBV4-1; d_call: .; j_call: TRBJ2-1
cdr3_nt: TGTGCCAGCAGCCCAGGACTAGAGGGTAGCACAGATACGCAGTATTTT; cdr3_aa: CASSPGLEGSTDTQYF; clone_size: .; v_call: TRBV11-1; d_call: TRBD2; j_call: TRBJ2-3
cdr3_nt: TGCGCCAGCAGCCAAGTCCTCGGCGGAGGAGAGACCCAGTACTTC; cdr3_aa: CASSQVLGGGETQYF; clone_size: .; v_call: TRBV4-1; d_call: .; j_call: TRBJ2-5
cdr3_nt: TGTGCCAGCAGTTTATCGGGGGGGTGGGGCTACGAGCAGTACTTC; cdr3_aa: CASSLSGGWGYEQYF; clone_size: few; v_call: TRBV27; d_call: TRBD2; j_call: TRBJ2-7
cdr3_nt: TGCAGCGTTGAACGGGCGGGAGCTTTGGGGTACAATGAGCAGTTCTTC; cdr3_aa: CSVERAGALGYNEQFF; clone_size: few; v_call: TRBV29-1; d_call: TRBD2; j_call: TRBJ2-1
cdr3_nt: TGCGCCAGCAGTGAGTCGAGGCTCACAGATACGCAGTATTTT; cdr3_aa: CASSESRLTDTQYF; clone_size: few; v_call: TRBV10-1; d_call: .; j_call: TRBJ2-3
cdr3_nt: TGTGCCAGCGGCTGGGGGTACGCTGAAAAACTGTTTTTT; cdr3_aa: CASGWGYAEKLFF; clone_size: few; v_call: TRBV12-3/TRBV12-4; d_call: .; j_call: TRBJ1-4
cdr3_nt: TGTGCCAGCAGCCCACCGGGACTACGTTATGAAAAACTGTTTTTT; cdr3_aa: CASSPPGLRYEKLFF; clone_size: few; v_call: TRBV3-1; d_call: .; j_call: TRBJ1-4
cdr3_nt: TGCAGCGTTGACTCCGAGAGACTGTTACTAAAGACTGAAGCTTTCTTT; cdr3_aa: CSVDSERLLLKTEAFF; clone_size: few; v_call: TRBV29-1; d_call: .; j_call: TRBJ1-1
cdr3_nt: TGTGCCAGCAGTTTATCCGGGCGGGGGCAGTACTTC; cdr3_aa: CASSLSGRGQYF; clone_size: few; v_call: TRBV27; d_call: TRBD2; j_call: TRBJ2-5
cdr3_nt: TGTGCCAGCAGTCCCCTCGGTTGGGGAGACTTGGGTTTCCACGAGCAGTACTTC; cdr3_aa: CASSPLGWGDLGFHEQYF; clone_size: .; v_call: TRBV6-1; d_call: .; j_call: TRBJ2-7
cdr3_nt: TGTGCCAGCATATCCGGGCAGACTTTACAAGAGACCCAGTACTTC; cdr3_aa: CASISGQTLQETQYF; clone_size: .; v_call: TRBV6-2/TRBV6-3; d_call: .; j_call: TRBJ2-5
cdr3_nt: TGTGCCAGCAGGCCAGGGGGCACTGAAGCTTTCTTT; cdr3_aa: CASRPGGTEAFF; clone_size: many; v_call: TRBV12-3/TRBV12-4; d_call: TRBD1; j_call: TRBJ1-1
cdr3_nt: TGTGCCAGCAGTTCCGGGACAGAAGGCAATCAGCCCCAGCATTTT; cdr3_aa: CASSSGTEGNQPQHF; clone_size: many; v_call: TRBV12-3/TRBV12-4; d_call: TRBD1; j_call: TRBJ1-5
cdr3_nt: TGTGCCAGCTCCTCAGCGGGAGTGGGGAACAATGAGCAGTTCTTC; cdr3_aa: CASSSAGVGNNEQFF; clone_size: few; v_call: TRBV25-1; d_call: TRBD2; j_call: TRBJ2-1
cdr3_nt: TGTGCCAGCAGCCAAGGAAGTCCAGATACGCAGTATTTT; cdr3_aa: CASSQGSPDTQYF; clone_size: .; v_call: TRBV14; d_call: .; j_call: TRBJ2-3
cdr3_nt: TGTGCCAGCAGCTTAGCAGGACTAGCGGGAGGGTTTTACAATGAGCAGTTCTTC; cdr3_aa: CASSLAGLAGGFYNEQFF; clone_size: few; v_call: TRBV7-8; d_call: TRBD2; j_call: TRBJ2-1
cdr3_nt: TGTGCCAGCAGTTTGTTCGGGGGCGGCGAGCAGTACTTC; cdr3_aa: CASSLFGGGEQYF; clone_size: .; v_call: TRBV27; d_call: .; j_call: TRBJ2-7
cdr3_nt: TGTGCCAGCAGTTCGCCCGCCCCCATAGAAGCCAAAAACATTCAGTACTTC; cdr3_aa: CASSSPAPIEAKNIQYF; clone_size: .; v_call: TRBV2; d_call: .; j_call: TRBJ2-4
cdr3_nt: TGTGCCAGTAGTATTGTCCCAGGGGGCCCGAACAATGAGCAGTTCTTC; cdr3_aa: CASSIVPGGPNNEQFF; clone_size: few; v_call: TRBV19; d_call: TRBD1; j_call: TRBJ2-1
cdr3_nt: TGTGCCAGCAGTACCGGTTCGAGTGAAGCTTTCTTT; cdr3_aa: CASSTGSSEAFF; clone_size: .; v_call: TRBV13; d_call: .; j_call: TRBJ1-1
cdr3_nt: TGTGCCACCAGCCCTAGCAGGGGTTACTATGGCTACACCTTC; cdr3_aa: CATSPSRGYYGYTF; clone_size: few; v_call: TRBV15; d_call: .; j_call: TRBJ1-2
cdr3_nt: TGTGCCAGCAGTTCCGGACAGGGTTACACTGAAGCTTTCTTT; cdr3_aa: CASSSGQGYTEAFF; clone_size: many; v_call: TRBV12-3/TRBV12-4; d_call: TRBD1; j_call: TRBJ1-1
cdr3_nt: TGTGCCAGCAGCTTCGGGCCTAGCACAGATACGCAGTATTTT; cdr3_aa: CASSFGPSTDTQYF; clone_size: few; v_call: TRBV11-2; d_call: .; j_call: TRBJ2-3
cdr3_nt: TGTGCCAGCAGCTTAGTAGCGGGCCCATACAATGAGCAGTTCTTC; cdr3_aa: CASSLVAGPYNEQFF; clone_size: many; v_call: TRBV7-8; d_call: TRBD2; j_call: TRBJ2-1
cdr3_nt: TGCGCCAGCTCCAGGGCAGGTGATACGCAGTATTTT; cdr3_aa: CASSRAGDTQYF; clone_size: few; v_call: TRBV4-1; d_call: .; j_call: TRBJ2-3